This TCR beta chain was identified during a study of CD4 T cells in relation to SARS-CoV-2 and coronaviruses. For 10 days, 10^5 sorted CD4+ cells grew with T cell-depleted PBMCs and CEF. Per the germline V gene, CDR1 is SGHRS and CDR2 is YFSETQ. The CDR3 has 15 residues. The V gene end was trimmed by 2 bases and the J gene end by 5 bases; junction bases not matched to a gene: 8. Findings and limits, study-wide: According to naive versus memory sequencing, detected responses are memory recall, not newly primed.

In the case of this clone: Its antigen is still unknown.

Some clones are missing from TCRdb's copy, which holds only in-frame ones; the method was immunoSEQ multiplex PCR. The sample includes 36,000 or so clones, 70% to 85% seen only once; the top ten take 2.5% to 3.5%. The material sequenced was memory CD4+ T cells from PBMCs, cultured in vitro. The TCR was taken from an adult with COVID-19. The chain links TRBV5-1 to TRBJ2-5; 8 bases are shared with TRBD2. The CDR3, as DNA: TGCGCCAGCAGCTTCCTAACTAGCGGTGGGGAGACCCAGTACTTC. Translated: CASSFLTSGGETQYF.